Reported below is one T cell receptor beta chain. Its specific antigen is unknown. Base quality data are lacking; no much larger clone is found one base away. The immunoSEQ Assay, a bias-controlled multiplex PCR, was used to amplify TCRbeta CDR3 regions from genomic DNA. In the original analysis: Within the assay, amplification of reference gene primers was used to estimate how many nucleated cells each sample contained. To quantify the absolute abundance of each unique TCRbeta CDR3 rearrangement, sequence reads were collapsed and filtered. For each sample, productive Simpson clonality was calculated as the square root of Simpson's diversity index over productive rearrangements. This is the immuneACCESS table as TCRdb keeps it, with only in-frame sequences that have V and J called. A part of the clones is gone; compared with another copy, unresolved V genes explain less than half, and the rest is unexplained. The V and J calls and the clone size are those of that table, but D and trimming were determined from the DNA. Within this sample are about 75,000 clones, with 79% of them counted one time only. The biggest ten clones account for 5% to 5.5% of the sample.

Each collaborating institution followed its own protocols to collect whole blood in K2EDTA tubes. For TCRbeta analysis, collaborators shipped samples in one of three forms: frozen whole blood, isolated PBMCs, or DNA extracted from either of those sample types. The data originate from a study of blood T cell repertoires in COVID-19 (TCRdb year 2020). About the full investigation: Collaborator samples came from the United States, Italy and Spain and covered acute and convalescent phases of COVID-19. The samples were drawn from the first 160 participants of the ongoing ImmuneRACE study and from under 1,500 subjects provided by 6 global collaborators. Subjects who had been exposed to COVID-19, were actively infected with it, or had recovered from it provided the deeply sampled blood TCRbeta repertoires that made up the dataset. Where available, HLA class I and class II types were taken from metadata supplied by the sample provider and were not determined by assay-based typing. The prospective study material was composed of cDNA or gDNA derived from T cells, B-cell-depleted T cells, or PBMCs. The repertoires were made available in a free public database intended to serve as a resource for research on the immune response to SARS-CoV-2. The sample metadata nearly always contained a de-identified subject ID, COVID-19 status, age in years and sex. The study at large found these results: The quantity of clinical and demographic metadata differed by source and by participant and was supplied without curation.

The receptor was derived from a woman of 80 years or more with active or convalescent COVID-19. Sequences were obtained from peripheral blood.

The CDR3 here reads CASSYSRETQYF. In nucleotide form, the sequence is TGTGCCAGCAGTTACTCGCGGGAGACCCAGTACTTC. The chain couples TRBV6-5 to TRBJ2-5; confidence is insufficient to name the D gene. The CDR3 runs 12 residues from the cysteine to the phenylalanine. Only the CDR3 portion is preserved as DNA: 36 bases, with reading frame beginning at the first base. Trimming removed 0 bases from V and 5 bases from J, leaving 4 bases between the germline ends. According to the germline V gene, CDR1 reads MNHEY and CDR2 reads SVGAGI.